What follows describes a single TCR beta chain. What it binds is unknown. This specimen belongs to a study of cytomegalovirus exposure and HLA in healthy donors. Study-level results: The listing of 150 or so TCR beta chains classed them as cytomegalovirus-associated.

V lost 1 base and J lost 5, with 11 bases in between. Germline loops: CDR1 SGHTA, CDR2 FQGNSA. The CDR3 extends over 14 amino acids. Repertoires were generated with immunoSEQ multiplex PCR, while TCRdb's copy carries only in-frame clones and drops some. The profile shows some 98,000 clones, about 90% of them singletons. The sequence was collected from a man between 18 and 29 years old in good health and CMV-seropositive. The chain couples TRBV7-2 to TRBJ2-5; D may be TRBD2 (5 bases). The sample consisted of PBMCs. The CDR3 DNA reads as TGTGCCAGCAGCTTAGATCGGGGAAGGGAGACCCAGTACTTC. This sequence encodes CASSLDRGRETQYF. The full variable domain, its missing parts supplied by reference TRBV7-2 and TRBJ2-5, is GAGVSQSPSNKVTEKGKDVELRCDPISGHTALYWYRQSLGQGLEFLIYFQGNSAPDKSGLPSDRFSAERTGGSVSTLTIQRTQQEDSAVYLCASSLDRGRETQYFGPGTRLLVL.